This T cell receptor (beta chain) derives from a study of identical twins' blood T cells. MiXCR was run by TCRdb on the 5' RACE reads, yielding one entry per CDR3 protein. The table has 400,000 or so distinct CDR3 sequences, roughly 27% seen once; the top ten hold roughly 6.1%. The germline gives CDR1 MNHEY, CDR2 SVGEGT. V lost 9 bases and J 4 bases, leaving 9 bases between the germline ends. This CDR3 is built from 11 residues. The clonotype originates from a woman aged 18 to 55 in good health. This sequence joins TRBV6-2 or TRBV6-3 and TRBJ2-5; D might be TRBD1 (6 bases). The specimen was PBMCs. The CDR3 loop is CASLQGETQYF. CDR3 bases: TGTGCCAGTCTACAGGGAGAGACCCAGTACTTC.